These 27 T cell receptor beta chains came from one sample sequenced in a study of blood T cells in healthy people across ages. A second PCR of roughly 7 to 11 cycles used a sample-barcoded 5' primer and a J-beta primer mix. TCRdb analysed the 5' RACE reads with MiXCR anew, one entry per CDR3 protein. The data hold more than 800,000 distinct CDR3 sequences, with 29% observed a single time. The sample comprised blood. These receptors came from an elderly woman in good health.

This clonotype was seen at least ten times. This chain joins TRBV4-1 and TRBJ2-3; D is unclear. The germline V gene has CDR1 MGHRA and CDR2 YSYEKL. The V and J ends lost 4 bases and 3 bases respectively, with 8 bases between them. The CDR3 has 13 residues. The CDR3 DNA follows: TGCGCCAGCAGCCTTACCCAGACAGATACGCAGTATTTT. It specifies CASSLTQTDTQYF.

The gene calls are TRBV7-9 and TRBJ2-3; 10 nucleotides align to TRBD2. The length of the CDR3 is 18 residues. Germline values: CDR1 SEHNR, CDR2 FQNEAQ (reference sequence). V lost 10 bases, J lost 1 base, and 17 bases stayed unmatched. CDR3 nucleotides: TGTGCCAACAGTAAACGAGCTGGGCTAGCGGGGGGCACAGATACGCAGTATTTT. As protein: CANSKRAGLAGGTDTQYF.

This clonotype was observed many times. The rearrangement links TRBV4-3 to TRBJ2-3; 13 bases agree with TRBD2. V shed 0 bases, J shed 6 bases, and the junction held 12 bases outside the gene matches. Germline assignment: CDR1 LGHNA and CDR2 YSLEER. This CDR3 comprises 19 residues. The CDR3: CASSQDSPWTSGGWDTQYF. CDR3 coding DNA: TGCGCCAGCAGCCAAGATAGCCCCTGGACTAGCGGGGGTTGGGATACGCAGTATTTT.

In its sample, this clonotype was seen a few times. A much larger clone differs by one base, so this may be a read error. V usage is TRBV20-1 and J usage is TRBJ2-7; TRBD1 is a possible D gene (6 bases). The CDR3 extends over 16 amino acids. The germline V gene has CDR1 DFQATT and CDR2 SNEGSKA (reference sequence). V was pared by 0 bases and J by 3 bases, with 18 bases between. This CDR3 is CSARDPGPQGSYEQYF. The CDR3 DNA reads as TGCAGTGCTAGAGACCCGGGGCCTCAGGGGAGCTACGAGCAGTACTTC.

V usage is TRBV5-1 and J usage is TRBJ1-3, with D perhaps TRBD1 (5 bases). V lost 4 bases, J lost 1 base, and 24 bases lay in between. Germline CDR1 is SGHRS and CDR2 is YFSETQ. This CDR3 has 19 residues. The CDR3 sequence is CASSPGGLRDPFSGNTIYF. The CDR3 bases are TGCGCCAGCAGCCCGGGCGGGCTGAGGGACCCATTTTCTGGAAACACCATATATTTT.

V is TRBV5-5 and J is TRBJ1-6; D unresolved. From germline, CDR1 is SGHKS and CDR2 YYEKEE (reference sequence). V was cut by 4 bases and J by 14 bases, with 19 bases left in between. The CDR3 runs to 14 residues. The CDR3 DNA follows: TGTGCCAGCAGCACACAAGCGGACGTCGAGACCCTCCACTTT. It encodes CASSTQADVETLHF.

V and J are TRBV5-1 and TRBJ1-4, with TRBD1 matching 7 bases. The ends lost 4 bases at V and 1 base at J; junction bases unmatched: 4. Looked up from germline, CDR1 is SGHRS and CDR2 is YFSETQ. CDR3 length equals 15 residues. CDR3 bases: TGCGCCAGCAGCCCATGGGACAGAACTAATGAAAAACTGTTTTTT. This gives the protein CASSPWDRTNEKLFF.

The rearrangement links TRBV9 to TRBJ1-1; D is unclear. V lost 0 bases, J lost 0 bases, and 12 bases lay in between. CDR3 length equals 16 residues. Germline V gene lookup returns CDR1 SGDLS and CDR2 YYNGEE. The DNA for the CDR3 is TGTGCCAGCAGCGTAGGGGTCGGGGATCTGAACACTGAAGCTTTCTTT. Translated: CASSVGVGDLNTEAFF.

The chain has TRBV7-9 and TRBJ1-5, with unresolved D. The germline V and J ends were trimmed by 3 bases and 0 bases, with 12 bases remaining between them. CDR1 and CDR2 (germline): SEHNR, FQNEAQ (reference sequence). The CDR3 is 16 amino acids. CDR3 protein: CASSLGGFDSNQPQHF. As DNA, the CDR3 is TGTGCCAGCAGCTTGGGCGGCTTTGATAGCAATCAGCCCCAGCATTTT.

The chain has TRBV7-2 and TRBJ1-3, with D hard to call. CDR1 is SGHTA and CDR2 is FQGNSA in the germline V gene. This CDR3 contains 13 residues. Between the trimmed V and J ends, which lost 5 bases and 4 bases, there was a span of 9 bases. CDR3 in DNA: TGTGCCAGCAGCCTAAGACTGGGAAACACCATATATTTT. Translating gives CASSLRLGNTIYF.

This clonotype was counted at least ten times. The CDR3 here is CASSSRDRSTDTQYF. For the CDR3, the DNA is TGTGCCAGCAGCTCCCGGGACCGATCCACAGATACGCAGTATTTT. The genes are TRBV7-2 and TRBJ2-3, with D possibly being TRBD1 or TRBD2 (5 bases each). Germline V gene data show CDR1 as SGHTA and CDR2 as FQGNSA. The CDR3 extends over 15 amino acids. Trimming took 4 bases from V and 2 from J, leaving 13 bases between them.

CDR3 protein: CASSVGQGGTGELFF. DNA for the CDR3: TGCGCCAGCAGCGTGGGACAGGGGGGCACCGGGGAGCTGTTTTTT. This chain joins TRBV5-1 and TRBJ2-2; 11 positions agree with TRBD1. Germline CDR1 SGHRS, CDR2 YFSETQ. V lost 4 bases and J lost 4; bases outside the gene matches: 3. The CDR3 contains 15 residues.

The chain has TRBV9 and TRBJ2-2, with D tentatively TRBD1 or TRBD2 (5 bases each). The ends were cut back, 1 base at V and 8 bases at J, with 12 bases in the middle. The CDR3 loop spans 14 amino acids. Germline values: CDR1 SGDLS, CDR2 YYNGEE. The chain's CDR3 is CASSVRGVGGELFF. CDR3 in DNA: TGTGCCAGCAGCGTAAGAGGGGTTGGAGGGGAGCTGTTTTTT.

This clonotype was seen ten or more times. Given a much more abundant clone one base away, this may be a read error. The chain combines TRBV6-5 with TRBJ2-5, with 7 bases aligning to TRBD2. The length of the CDR3 is 13 residues. V shed 7 bases, J shed 11 bases, and the junction held 13 bases outside the gene matches. Germline V CDR1 and CDR2: MNHEY, SVGAGI. CDR3: CASNMGRGSSQYF. CDR3 DNA: TGTGCCAGCAATATGGGGAGGGGTAGCTCGCAGTACTTC.

This clonotype was recorded many times. The rearrangement joins TRBV5-5 to TRBJ2-7, with 7 bases matching TRBD1. The length of the CDR3 is 16 residues. J lost 3 bases, V lost 0 bases, and 9 bases had no gene match. Germline lookup yields CDR1 SGHKS and CDR2 YYEKEE (reference sequence). CDR3 sequence: CASSLDRDSRLYEQYF. Here the CDR3 DNA reads TGTGCCAGCAGCTTGGACCGGGACAGCCGCCTCTACGAGCAGTACTTC.

The V call is TRBV20-1, the J call TRBJ1-1; D may be TRBD1 (5 bases). The V gene's germline CDR1 is DFQATT and CDR2 SNEGSKA (reference sequence). The CDR3 length is 15 residues. With 0 bases removed from V and 1 base from J, the gap between germline ends came to 12 bases. CDR3 loop: CSAREAGRGNTEAFF. The CDR3 DNA reads as TGCAGTGCTAGAGAGGCGGGGAGGGGGAACACTGAAGCTTTCTTT.

This clonotype was seen repeatedly, ten times or more. The chain couples TRBV27 to TRBJ2-5, with 7 bases identical to TRBD2. Losses at the gene ends were 5 bases for V and 4 bases for J; bases not matched to a gene: 10. Germline V lookup: CDR1 MNHEY, CDR2 SMNVEV (reference sequence). The CDR3 is 15 amino acids. CDR3 loop: CASSPFRLAAETQYF. CDR3 DNA: TGTGCCAGCAGTCCTTTCCGACTAGCTGCAGAGACCCAGTACTTC.

This clonotype was recorded many times. The chain combines TRBV29-1 with TRBJ2-1; 8 positions match TRBD2. With 4 bases clipped from V and 12 bases from J, the junction kept 23 bases outside the gene matches. The CDR3 is 17 amino acids. CDR1 and CDR2 (germline): SQVTM, ANQGSEA. This chain's CDR3 is CSVVMVSLGLAGERQFF. CDR3 nucleotides: TGCAGCGTTGTTATGGTGTCTCTAGGACTAGCCGGGGAGCGGCAGTTCTTC.

The sample holds many counts of this clonotype. This rearrangement joins TRBV20-1 to TRBJ2-5; TRBD1 agrees at 9 bases. The length of the CDR3 is 15 residues. The V and J ends lost 1 base and 5 bases, in that order; junction bases with no gene match: 8. Germline V lookup: CDR1 DFQATT, CDR2 SNEGSKA (reference sequence). The CDR3 coding sequence is TGCAGTGCTAGAGGACCGGGACAGGGTCCCGAGACCCAGTACTTC. It translates to CSARGPGQGPETQYF.

A few counts support this clonotype. Possible read error: a much larger clone is one base away. V and J are TRBV7-2 and TRBJ1-2; 10 bases align to TRBD1. Trimming at V came to 5 bases and at J to 6 bases, leaving 9 bases not matched to a gene. Germline assignment: CDR1 SGHTA and CDR2 FQGNSA. This CDR3 has 15 residues. This chain's CDR3 is CASSGQGGQADGYTF. The CDR3 DNA is TGTGCCAGCAGCGGACAGGGGGGACAGGCGGATGGCTACACCTTC.

The chain employs TRBV4-3 and TRBJ2-2; possible D gene TRBD1, 6 bases. Trimming left V 1 base short and J 7 bases short, with 10 bases between. Germline V gives CDR1 LGHNA, CDR2 YSLEER. The CDR3 length is 14 residues. In DNA form, the CDR3 reads TGCGCCAGCAGCCAAGGGGGGCCTGGCGGGGAGCTGTTTTTT. Residues: CASSQGGPGGELFF.

In the case of this clonotype: A much larger clone is a single base away; this may be a read error. The chain couples TRBV5-1 to TRBJ2-1; D possibly corresponds to TRBD2 (6 bases). Gene TRBJ2-7 matches the end of the DNA better, so the J call may be wrong. This CDR3 region has 15 residues. Germline lookup yields CDR1 SGHRS and CDR2 YFSETQ. This chain's CDR3 is CASSSVAGSYNEQYF. CDR3 nucleotide sequence: TGCGCCAGCAGCTCTGTTGCGGGGTCCTACAATGAGCAGTACTTC.

In its sample, this clonotype was seen many times. The chain couples TRBV4-3 to TRBJ2-3; possibly TRBD2 for D (6 bases). V was trimmed by 0 bases and J by 2 bases, leaving 9 bases between them. The CDR3 sequence is 15 residues long. Germline values: CDR1 LGHNA, CDR2 YSLEER. CDR3 in DNA: TGCGCCAGCAGCCAAGACAGGGAGGTCACAGATACGCAGTATTTT. It specifies CASSQDREVTDTQYF.

The sample holds many counts of this clonotype. The V gene is TRBV30, the J gene TRBJ2-2, with D possibly TRBD2 on 5 matching bases. The CDR3 length is 14 residues. V was cut by 0 bases and J by 7 bases, with 12 bases left in between. Germline values: CDR1 GTSNPN, CDR2 SVGIG (reference sequence). CDR3 in DNA: TGTGCCTGGAGTGTACTGGCGGGCGTCGGGGAGCTGTTTTTT. The encoded protein is CAWSVLAGVGELFF.

This clonotype has ten or more counts. The chain combines TRBV6-1 with TRBJ2-5, with TRBD1 identical over 9 bases. The germline CDR1 and CDR2 sequences are MNHNS and SASEGT. The CDR3 runs to 15 residues. J lost 1 base, V lost 4 bases, and 4 bases had no gene match. The CDR3, as DNA: TGTGCCAGCAGTGCCTCGACAGGGGGCCAAGAGACCCAGTACTTC. This sequence encodes CASSASTGGQETQYF.

Comments on this clonotype: This clone may be a read error of a much larger clone one base away. The chain carries TRBV20-1 and TRBJ2-5; tentative D call: TRBD2 (6 bases). CDR1 and CDR2 from the germline V gene are DFQATT and SNEGSKA (reference sequence). This CDR3 is 14 amino acids long. V dropped 0 bases and J dropped 7 bases, with 15 bases sitting between them. Here the CDR3 DNA reads TGCAGTGCTAGAGATCCCGGGGGTCACGGGACCCAGTACTTC. Translating gives CSARDPGGHGTQYF.

The chain employs TRBV6-6 and TRBJ2-2; 11 nucleotides line up with TRBD1. This CDR3 is built from 16 residues. CDR1 is MNHNY and CDR2 is SVGAGI in the germline V gene (reference sequence). V shed 6 bases, J shed 7 bases, and the junction held 10 bases outside the gene matches. Here the CDR3 DNA reads TGTGCCAGCAGCCCCGGACAGGGGGCTGTAATCGGGGAGCTGTTTTTT. This encodes CASSPGQGAVIGELFF.